Below, 16 T cell receptor beta chains from the same sample are listed, as sequenced in a study of Graves' ophthalmopathy and Graves' hyperthyroidism. Beta-chain TCR CDR3 regions were amplified from RNA transcripts. In the first round, RT-PCR was carried out with HTBI primers, and a multiplex PCR formed the second round. TCRdb called the multiplex PCR reads again in MiXCR, with one record for every CDR3 protein. The data contain around 660,000 distinct CDR3 sequences, about 41% of them singletons. What was sequenced was peripheral blood. The receptors derive from an adult man with Graves' ophthalmopathy.

At least ten counts were recorded for this clonotype. The DNA of the CDR3 is TGTGCCAGCAGCCTCAGACAGGGGCGGCCTCTGGCCAACGTCCTGACTTTC. It is translated as CASSLRQGRPLANVLTF. V and J are TRBV7-2 and TRBJ2-6, with 8 bases aligning to TRBD1. V gave up 5 bases and J gave up 6 bases; unmatched junction bases: 12. The CDR3 is made up of 17 amino acids. Germline-derived CDR1 and CDR2 are SGHTA and FQGNSA.

This clonotype has a single count. This rearrangement joins TRBV20-1 to TRBJ2-5; either TRBD1 or TRBD2 may supply D (5 bases each). V lost 0 bases and J 3 bases, leaving 11 bases between the germline ends. The CDR3 is 14 amino acids. Germline assignment: CDR1 DFQATT and CDR2 SNEGSKA (reference sequence). The CDR3 is CSARESGREETQYF. The CDR3, as DNA: TGCAGTGCTAGAGAGTCGGGACGAGAAGAGACCCAGTACTTC.

On this clonotype itself: This sequence may be a read error, since a much larger clone differs from it by one base. V and J are TRBV20-1 and TRBJ1-3; D is unresolved. Germline CDR1 is DFQATT and CDR2 is SNEGSKA (reference sequence). The CDR3 is 14 amino acids. CDR3 in DNA: TGCAGTGCTAGAGGGGTTTTACTTGGAAACACCACATATTTT. It codes for CSARGVLLGNTTYF.

The CDR3 here is CASSTMDRGGETIYF. The CDR3 nucleotides read TGTGCCAGTAGTACCATGGACAGGGGTGGAGAGACCATATATTTT. The V and J genes are TRBV19 and TRBJ1-3; 9 bases are shared with TRBD1. CDR3 length equals 15 residues. Germline CDR1 and CDR2: LNHDA and SQIVND (reference sequence). The ends lost 4 bases at V and 10 bases at J; junction bases unmatched: 11.

This clonotype has only a few counts. The chain carries TRBV7-2 and TRBJ2-5; TRBD1 agrees at 7 bases. The CDR3 runs to 15 residues. V dropped 8 bases and J dropped 4; count of bases not matched to a gene: 13. Germline V gives CDR1 SGHTA, CDR2 FQGNSA. The CDR3: CASSPSRDSRETQYF. The CDR3 region has the DNA TGTGCCAGCTCCCCCTCCCGGGACAGCCGAGAGACCCAGTACTTC. The whole variable domain, filled in from reference TRBV7-2 and TRBJ2-5, reads GAGVSQSPSNKVTEKGKDVELRCDPISGHTALYWYRQSLGQGLEFLIYFQGNSAPDKSGLPSDRFSAERTGGSVSTLTIQRTQQEDSAVYLCASSPSRDSRETQYFGPGTRLLVL.

This clonotype was seen a handful of times. The chain recombines TRBV9 with TRBJ2-7; 12 nucleotides align to TRBD2. After removal of 0 bases from V and 4 bases from J, the junction contained 5 bases not matched to a gene. Germline values: CDR1 SGDLS, CDR2 YYNGEE. There are 16 residues in the CDR3. The CDR3 sequence: CASSVGGLAGSYEQYF. The CDR3 DNA is TGTGCCAGCAGCGTAGGGGGACTAGCGGGCTCATACGAGCAGTACTTC.

V is TRBV9 and J is TRBJ2-7; 10 bases match TRBD1. V lost 3 bases, J lost 2 bases, and 5 bases stayed unmatched. This CDR3 spans 15 amino acids. In germline, CDR1 is SGDLS, CDR2 YYNGEE. CDR3 protein: CASSEGGQGTYEQYF. The CDR3 nucleotides are TGTGCCAGCAGCGAGGGGGGACAGGGGACCTACGAGCAGTACTTC.

The chain recombines TRBV12-3 or TRBV12-4 with TRBJ1-2; no reliable D call. The CDR3 length is 16 residues. With 2 bases removed from V and 0 bases from J, the gap between germline ends came to 13 bases. CDR3 sequence (DNA): TGTGCCAGCAGTTTAACGGGGAACATCCCTAACTATGGCTACACCTTC. It specifies CASSLTGNIPNYGYTF.

The J gene is TRBJ1-2, the V gene TRBV2, with D perhaps matching TRBD1 (6 bases). V lost 5 bases and J 4 bases, leaving 14 bases between the germline ends. The CDR3 is made up of 14 amino acids. The germline V gene has CDR1 SNHLY and CDR2 FYNNEI. CDR3 bases: TGTGCCAGCAGTTCGACACGGGACACCTATGGCTACACCTTC. Its translation: CASSSTRDTYGYTF.

The V and J genes are TRBV2 and TRBJ1-4; TRBD1 matches 7 bases. CDR1 and CDR2 (germline): SNHLY, FYNNEI. The junction had 9 bases not matched to a gene; V was cut back by 6 bases and J by 8 bases. The CDR3 is 14 residues long. CDR3 sequence: CASRDRQGGEKLFF. The CDR3 DNA sequence: TGTGCCAGCAGGGATCGACAGGGAGGGGAAAAACTGTTTTTT. Full variable domain (rest looked up from reference TRBV2 and TRBJ1-4): EPEVTQTPSHQVTQMGQEVILRCVPISNHLYFYWYRQILGQKVEFLVSFYNNEISEKSEIFDDQFSVERPDGSNFTLKIRSTKLEDSAMYFCASRDRQGGEKLFFGSGTQLSVL.

The rearrangement uses TRBV2 and TRBJ2-5; possible D gene TRBD1, 5 bases. V gave up 5 bases and J gave up 5 bases, with 18 bases separating them. This CDR3 contains 15 residues. Per the germline V gene, CDR1 is SNHLY and CDR2 is FYNNEI. CDR3 protein: CASSSTWQGWETQYF. CDR3 nucleotide sequence: TGTGCCAGCAGTTCTACATGGCAGGGCTGGGAGACCCAGTACTTC.

This clonotype was recorded many times. The chain uses TRBV19 and TRBJ2-5, with a tentative D call TRBD1 (6 bases). The CDR3 covers 14 residues. Trimming pared 8 bases from V and 5 bases from J, leaving 18 bases between. Germline V gene sequence: CDR1 LNHDA, CDR2 SQIVND (reference sequence). The DNA for the CDR3 is TGTGCCAGTGCCCGGACACGTCAGGGGGAGACCCAGTACTTC. Translated: CASARTRQGETQYF. The full variable domain, in which reference TRBV19 and TRBJ2-5 provide the parts outside the CDR3, is DGGITQSPKYLFRKEGQNVTLSCEQNLNHDAMYWYRQDPGQGLRLIYYSQIVNDFQKGDIAEGYSVSREKKESFPLTVTSAQKNPTAFYLCASARTRQGETQYFGPGTRLLVL.

Concerning this clonotype itself: At one boundary the junction diverges from the germline segment, which might be a read error. The chain is built from TRBV20-1 and TRBJ1-5; weak D call: TRBD1 (6 bases). In germline, CDR1 is DFQATT, CDR2 SNEGSKA (reference sequence). The length of the CDR3 is 13 residues. In DNA form, the CDR3 reads TGCAGCGCTAGAGGACAGATCAATCAGCCCCAGCATTTT. Translating gives CSARGQINQPQHF.

This clonotype was detected ten times or more. This chain links TRBV29-1 with TRBJ1-1, with a tentative D call TRBD1 (5 bases). Germline CDR1 reads SQVTM; CDR2 reads ANQGSEA. The CDR3 spans 17 residues. Trimming shortened V by 0 bases and J by 1 base, and 18 bases separated the two germline ends. CDR3 DNA sequence: TGCAGCGTTGAAGATAAAAGAGGGGCTCTAGGGAACACTGAAGCTTTCTTT. It codes for CSVEDKRGALGNTEAFF.

In regard to this clonotype: Its ends do not fully match the called genes, so a read error is possible. This chain connects TRBV2 to TRBJ1-2, with 10 bases matching TRBD1. Germline CDR1 and CDR2: SNHLY and FYNNEI. The CDR3 loop spans 17 amino acids. The CDR3 loop is CASSLALGQGGDYGYAF. The CDR3 DNA reads as TGTGCCAGCAGTTTAGCGCTCGGACAGGGGGGGGACTATGGCTACGCCTTC.

This clonotype was found many times. The chain couples TRBV7-2 to TRBJ2-5, with a weak D call TRBD2 (5 bases). Germline CDR1 SGHTA, CDR2 FQGNSA. This CDR3 region has 14 residues. V was trimmed by 7 bases and J by 2 bases, leaving 14 bases between them. CDR3 coding DNA: TGTGCCAGCAACCCCGGAGGATCGCAAGAGACCCAGTACTTC. This codes for CASNPGGSQETQYF.